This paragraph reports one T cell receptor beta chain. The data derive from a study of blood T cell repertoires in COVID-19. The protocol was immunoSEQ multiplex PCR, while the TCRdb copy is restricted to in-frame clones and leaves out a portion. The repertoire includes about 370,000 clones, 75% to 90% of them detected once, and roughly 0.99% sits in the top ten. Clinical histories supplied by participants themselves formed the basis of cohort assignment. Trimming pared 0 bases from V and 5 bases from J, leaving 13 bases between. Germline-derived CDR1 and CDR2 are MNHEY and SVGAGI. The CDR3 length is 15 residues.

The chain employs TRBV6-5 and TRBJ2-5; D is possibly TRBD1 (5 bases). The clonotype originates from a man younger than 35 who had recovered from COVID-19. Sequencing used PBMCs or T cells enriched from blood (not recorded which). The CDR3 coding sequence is TGTGCCAGCAGTTACTCGGAAGGGGCTGGGGAGACCCAGTACTTC. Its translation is CASSYSEGAGETQYF.